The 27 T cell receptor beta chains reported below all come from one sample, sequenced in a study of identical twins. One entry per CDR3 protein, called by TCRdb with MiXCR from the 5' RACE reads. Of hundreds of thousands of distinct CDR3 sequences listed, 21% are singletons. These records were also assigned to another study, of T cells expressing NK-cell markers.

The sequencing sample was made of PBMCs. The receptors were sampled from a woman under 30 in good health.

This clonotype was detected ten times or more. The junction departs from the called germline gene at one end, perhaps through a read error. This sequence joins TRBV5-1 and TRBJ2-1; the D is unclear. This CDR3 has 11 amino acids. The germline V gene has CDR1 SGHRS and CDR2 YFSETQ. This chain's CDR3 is CASSLRTDLIF. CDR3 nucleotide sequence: TGCGCCAGCAGCTTGCGGACGGACCTAATCTTC.

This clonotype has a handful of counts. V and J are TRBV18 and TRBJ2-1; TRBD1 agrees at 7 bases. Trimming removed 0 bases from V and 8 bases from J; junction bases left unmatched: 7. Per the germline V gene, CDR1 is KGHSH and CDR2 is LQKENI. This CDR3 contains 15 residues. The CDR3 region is CASSPPGQSGHEQFF. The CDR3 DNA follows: TGTGCCAGCTCACCACCGGGACAGTCAGGCCATGAGCAGTTCTTC. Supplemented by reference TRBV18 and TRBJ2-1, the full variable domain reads NAGVMQNPRHLVRRRGQEARLRCSPMKGHSHVYWYRQLPEEGLKFMVYLQKENIIDESGMPKERFSAEFPKEGPSILRIQQVVRGDSAAYFCASSPPGQSGHEQFFGPGTRLTVL.

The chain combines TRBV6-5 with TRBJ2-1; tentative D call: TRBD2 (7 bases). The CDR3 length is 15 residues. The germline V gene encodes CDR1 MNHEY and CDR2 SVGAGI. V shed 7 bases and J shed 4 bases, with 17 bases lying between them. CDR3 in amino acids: CASKFGGLGYNEQFF. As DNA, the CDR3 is TGTGCCAGCAAGTTCGGGGGGCTGGGATACAATGAGCAGTTCTTC.

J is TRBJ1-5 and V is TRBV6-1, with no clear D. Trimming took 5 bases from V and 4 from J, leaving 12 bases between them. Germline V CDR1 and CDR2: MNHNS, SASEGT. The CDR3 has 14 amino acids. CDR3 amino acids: CASSPQLGNQPQHF. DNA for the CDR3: TGTGCCAGCAGTCCCCAATTAGGTAATCAGCCCCAGCATTTT.

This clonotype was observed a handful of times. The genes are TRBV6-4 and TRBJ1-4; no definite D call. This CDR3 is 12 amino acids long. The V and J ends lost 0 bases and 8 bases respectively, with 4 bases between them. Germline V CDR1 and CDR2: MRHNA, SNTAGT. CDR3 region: CASSDSREKLFF. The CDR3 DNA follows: TGTGCCAGCAGTGACTCGAGGGAAAAACTGTTTTTT.

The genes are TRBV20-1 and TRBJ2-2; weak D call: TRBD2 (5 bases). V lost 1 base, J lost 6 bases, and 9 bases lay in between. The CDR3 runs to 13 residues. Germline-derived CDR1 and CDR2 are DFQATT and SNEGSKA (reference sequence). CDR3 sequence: CSARGIGAGELFF. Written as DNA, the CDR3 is TGCAGTGCTAGAGGAATCGGGGCCGGGGAGCTGTTTTTT.

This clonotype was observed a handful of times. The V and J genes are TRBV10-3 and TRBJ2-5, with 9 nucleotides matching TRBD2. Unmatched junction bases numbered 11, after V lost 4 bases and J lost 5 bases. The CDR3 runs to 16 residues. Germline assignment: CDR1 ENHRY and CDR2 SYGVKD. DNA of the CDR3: TGTGCCATCAGTGTTGGTAGCGGGAGAGAAGGGGAGACCCAGTACTTC. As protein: CAISVGSGREGETQYF.

CDR3 residues: CSPTATGNTEAFF. The DNA for the CDR3 is TGCAGCCCTACTGCAACAGGGAACACTGAAGCTTTCTTT. The chain recombines TRBV29-1 with TRBJ1-1; TRBD1 is a possible D gene (5 bases). Per the germline V gene, CDR1 is SQVTM and CDR2 is ANQGSEA. This CDR3 is 13 amino acids long. The ends were cut back, 8 bases at V and 1 base at J, with 14 bases in the middle.

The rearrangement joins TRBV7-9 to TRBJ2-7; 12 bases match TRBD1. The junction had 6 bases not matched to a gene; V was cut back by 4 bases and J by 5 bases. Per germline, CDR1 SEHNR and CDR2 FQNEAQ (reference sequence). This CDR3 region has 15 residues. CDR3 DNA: TGTGCCAGCAGCTCTTCCGGGACAGGGGGCGACGAGCAGTACTTC. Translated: CASSSSGTGGDEQYF.

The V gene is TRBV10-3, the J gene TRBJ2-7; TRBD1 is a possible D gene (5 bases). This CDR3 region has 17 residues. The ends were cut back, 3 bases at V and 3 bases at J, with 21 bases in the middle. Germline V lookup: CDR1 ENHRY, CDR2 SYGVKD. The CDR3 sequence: CAISDSTQGVRIYEQYF. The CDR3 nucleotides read TGTGCCATCAGTGACTCGACCCAAGGGGTGAGAATCTACGAGCAGTACTTC.

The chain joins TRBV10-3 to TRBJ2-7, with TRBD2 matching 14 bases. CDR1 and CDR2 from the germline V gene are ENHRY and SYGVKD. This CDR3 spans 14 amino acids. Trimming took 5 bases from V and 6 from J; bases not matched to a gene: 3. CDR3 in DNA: TGTGCCATCAGTTTGGGACTAGCGGGAGCCGAGCAGTACTTC. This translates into CAISLGLAGAEQYF.

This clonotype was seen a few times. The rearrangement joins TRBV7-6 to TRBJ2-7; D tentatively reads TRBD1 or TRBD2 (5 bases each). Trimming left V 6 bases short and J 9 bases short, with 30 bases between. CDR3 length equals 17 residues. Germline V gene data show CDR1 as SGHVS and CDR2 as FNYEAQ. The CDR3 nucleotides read TGTGCCAGCAGTAAAGGGGCACAGATAGGACTTGAAGGCGGGCAGTACTTC. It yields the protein CASSKGAQIGLEGGQYF.

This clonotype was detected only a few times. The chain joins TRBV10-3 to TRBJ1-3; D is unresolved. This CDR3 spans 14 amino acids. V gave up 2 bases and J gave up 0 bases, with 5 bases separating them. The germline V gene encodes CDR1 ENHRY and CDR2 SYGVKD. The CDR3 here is CAISEHHSGNTIYF. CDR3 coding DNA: TGTGCCATCAGTGAGCATCACTCTGGAAACACCATATATTTT.

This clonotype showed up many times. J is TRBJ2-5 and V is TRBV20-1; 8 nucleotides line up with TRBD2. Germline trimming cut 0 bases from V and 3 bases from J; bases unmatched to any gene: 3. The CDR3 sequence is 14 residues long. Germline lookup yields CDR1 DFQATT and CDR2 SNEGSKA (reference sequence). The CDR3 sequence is CSARDPAGEETQYF. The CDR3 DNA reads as TGCAGTGCTAGAGATCCAGCGGGAGAAGAGACCCAGTACTTC.

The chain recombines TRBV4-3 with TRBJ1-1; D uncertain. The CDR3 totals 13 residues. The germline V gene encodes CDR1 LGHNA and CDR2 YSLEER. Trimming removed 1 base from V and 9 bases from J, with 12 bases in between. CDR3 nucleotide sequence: TGCGCCAGCAGCCAAGTGCGTCGAGACCAAGCTTTCTTT. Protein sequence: CASSQVRRDQAFF.

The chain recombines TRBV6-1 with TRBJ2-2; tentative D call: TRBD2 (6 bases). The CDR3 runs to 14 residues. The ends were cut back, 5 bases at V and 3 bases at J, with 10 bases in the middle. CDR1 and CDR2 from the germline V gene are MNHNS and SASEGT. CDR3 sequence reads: CASSIRRDTGELFF. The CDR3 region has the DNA TGTGCCAGCAGTATCAGGAGGGACACCGGGGAGCTGTTTTTT.

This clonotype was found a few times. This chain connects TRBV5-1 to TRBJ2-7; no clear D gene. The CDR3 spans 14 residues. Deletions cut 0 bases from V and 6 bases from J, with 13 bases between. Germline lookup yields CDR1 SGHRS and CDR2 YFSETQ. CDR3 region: CASSLAGSSPEQYF. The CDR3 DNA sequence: TGCGCCAGCAGCTTGGCGGGCAGCTCTCCCGAGCAGTACTTC.

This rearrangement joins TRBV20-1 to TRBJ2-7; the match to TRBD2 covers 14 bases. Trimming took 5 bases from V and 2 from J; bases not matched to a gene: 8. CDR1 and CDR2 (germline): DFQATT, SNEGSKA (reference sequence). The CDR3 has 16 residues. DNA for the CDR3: TGCAGTGCTGAAGGGACTAGCGGGAGAAAAACCTACGAGCAGTACTTC. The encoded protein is CSAEGTSGRKTYEQYF.

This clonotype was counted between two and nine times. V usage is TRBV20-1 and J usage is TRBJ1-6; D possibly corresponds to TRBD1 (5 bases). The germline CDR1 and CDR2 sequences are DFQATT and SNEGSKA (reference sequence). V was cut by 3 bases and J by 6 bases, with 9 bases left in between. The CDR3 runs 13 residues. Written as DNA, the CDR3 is TGCAGTGCTAGGGGGGAAAGTAATTCACCCCTCCACTTT. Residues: CSARGESNSPLHF.

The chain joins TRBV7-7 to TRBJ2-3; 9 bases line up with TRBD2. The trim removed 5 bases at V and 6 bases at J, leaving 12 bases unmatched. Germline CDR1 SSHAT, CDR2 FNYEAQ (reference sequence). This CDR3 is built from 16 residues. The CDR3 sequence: CASSKGPGLAVDTQYF. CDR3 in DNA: TGTGCCAGCAGCAAGGGGCCGGGACTAGCAGTGGATACGCAGTATTTT.

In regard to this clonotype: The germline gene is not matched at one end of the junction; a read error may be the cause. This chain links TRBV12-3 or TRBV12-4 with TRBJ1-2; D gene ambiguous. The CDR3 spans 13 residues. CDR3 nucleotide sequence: TGTGCCAGCAGTCCCTTAGATAGGGCCACCGGGGCCTTC. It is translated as CASSPLDRATGAF.

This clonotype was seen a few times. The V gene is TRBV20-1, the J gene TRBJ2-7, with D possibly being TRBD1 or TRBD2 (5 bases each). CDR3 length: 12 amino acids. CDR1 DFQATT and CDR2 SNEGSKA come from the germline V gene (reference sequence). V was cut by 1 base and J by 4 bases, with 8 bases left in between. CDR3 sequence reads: CSARAEGYEQYF. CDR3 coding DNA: TGCAGTGCTAGAGCTGAGGGGTACGAGCAGTACTTC.

This CDR3 reads CASSQSQGNTEAFF. The CDR3 DNA reads as TGTGCCAGCAGCCAGTCCCAGGGGAACACTGAAGCTTTCTTT. The chain couples TRBV6-1 to TRBJ1-1; D is perhaps TRBD1 (5 bases). The CDR3 loop spans 14 amino acids. The germline V gene has CDR1 MNHNS and CDR2 SASEGT. Trimming cost V 6 bases and J 1 base, with 12 bases left between them.

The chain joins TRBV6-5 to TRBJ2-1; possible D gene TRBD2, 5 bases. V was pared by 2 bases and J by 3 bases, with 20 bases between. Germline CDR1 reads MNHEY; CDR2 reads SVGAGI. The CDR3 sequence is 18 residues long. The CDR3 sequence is CASSYGTLLEGFYNEQFF. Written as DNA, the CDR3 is TGTGCCAGCAGTTACGGAACCCTACTAGAAGGCTTCTACAATGAGCAGTTCTTC.

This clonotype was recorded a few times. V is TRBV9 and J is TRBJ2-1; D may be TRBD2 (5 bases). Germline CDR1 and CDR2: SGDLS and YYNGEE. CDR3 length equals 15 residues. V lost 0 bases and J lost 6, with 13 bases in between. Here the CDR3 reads CASSVARDHRNEQFF. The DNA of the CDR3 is TGTGCCAGCAGCGTAGCACGGGATCATCGCAATGAGCAGTTCTTC.

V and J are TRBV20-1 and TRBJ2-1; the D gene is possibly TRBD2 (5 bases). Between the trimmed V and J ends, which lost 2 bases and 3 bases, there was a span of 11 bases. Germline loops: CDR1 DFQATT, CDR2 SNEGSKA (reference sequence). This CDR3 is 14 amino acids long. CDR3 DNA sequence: TGCAGTGCTAGATTCGGGATGGGCTACAATGAGCAGTTCTTC. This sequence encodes CSARFGMGYNEQFF.

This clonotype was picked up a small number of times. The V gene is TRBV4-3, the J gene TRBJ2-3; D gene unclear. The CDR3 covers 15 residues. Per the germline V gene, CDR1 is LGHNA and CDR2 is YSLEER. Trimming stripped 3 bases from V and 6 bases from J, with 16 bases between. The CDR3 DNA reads TGCGCCAGCAGCCAGGAAAGATCTCCCAAGGATACGCAGTATTTT. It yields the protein CASSQERSPKDTQYF.